This T cell receptor beta chain was sequenced in a study of cytomegalovirus exposure and HLA in healthy donors. Overall study context: Researchers found that roughly 81% of almost 400 genotyped donors fell within the Caucasian-associated ancestry cluster. The study, taken as a whole, reports: The authors listed 150 to 200 TCR beta chains as cytomegalovirus-associated.

The CDR3 consists of 14 residues. With 0 bases removed from V and 6 bases from J, the gap between germline ends came to 11 bases. Germline CDR1 MNHEY, CDR2 SVGAGI. The primer mix had 60 Vbeta and 13 Jbeta primers. Generated by immunoSEQ multiplex PCR, the TCRdb table keeps only in-frame clones and is missing some. This table has 110,000 to 150,000 clones, roughly 71% appearing once. This clone turned up a few times. No antigen is known for it. Source material: PBMCs. The chain has TRBV6-5 and TRBJ1-1; D perhaps matches TRBD1 (6 bases). This TCR came from a man younger than 40 in good health and CMV-seronegative. CDR3 coding DNA: TGTGCCAGCAGTTACTCGGGGGGGGCGGCTGAAGCTTTCTTT. Its protein product is CASSYSGGAAEAFF.